This TCR beta chain appears in the sequencing data of a study of cytomegalovirus exposure and HLA in healthy donors (dated by TCRdb to 2016 to 2017). At the level of the whole study: An earlier analysis of several hundred of the donors reported roughly 300 Gb of sequence data and around 100 million unique TCR beta sequences obtained from roughly 170 million T cells. Among roughly 400 genotyped donors of the cohort, an average of roughly 240,000 unique TCR beta nucleotide sequences were sequenced per donor, roughly 20% of them non-productive. Donor age, sex, ethnicity and CMV serostatus were compiled alongside the repertoire data. Four or five DR-DQ haplotypes were treated as single units for association and clustering because of strong linkage in the cohort. Typing coverage differed by locus: A, B, C, DRB1 and DQB1 were typed in about 620-640 donors, DQA1 in 522, DPA1 in some 610, and DPB1 in 472. All discovery cohort repertoires had been generated on a single sequencing platform. A later genetic analysis took genome-wide SNP genotypes for about three fifths of the 666 donors and used that subset as a discovery cohort. Along with the 666-subject first cohort, a separate validation cohort of around 120 different subjects was used. The study profiled the T cell repertoires of hundreds of subjects by immunosequencing and related them to cytomegalovirus serostatus. To study patterns of TCR occurrence, a later analysis re-analyzed previously published TCR beta repertoires from around 660 donors and added high-resolution HLA genotyping. Of the roughly 430 genotyped donors, roughly 85% fell in the genetic ancestry cluster associated with self-reported Caucasian donors. The study aimed to test whether cataloging public T cell receptors could reveal signatures of past pathogen exposure. The study combined high-throughput TCR immunosequencing, statistical association of individual TCRs with disease status, and machine learning to predict cytomegalovirus infection status. An early release covering 550 to 650 HLA-typed donors comprised about 290 gigabases of sequencing data and tens of millions of unique TCR sequences. An earlier analysis of a few hundred of the donors applied high-throughput TCR beta sequencing to assess whether each TCR beta V gene segment acted as functional or pseudogenic. The later analysis used no new phenotypic data to find candidate immune exposures, relying instead on TCR beta sequences and their occurrence across donors. Both class I and class II loci were covered by HLA typing, at four-digit resolution.

About this clone itself: Its antigen target is currently unknown. Per-base quality was not reported, and no clone a single base away is much larger than it.

The library was produced with the immunoSEQ multiplex PCR assay. The multiplex PCR relied on a mix of 60 forward primers for TCR Vbeta segments and 13 reverse primers for TCR Jbeta segments. The CDR3 region of rearranged TCR beta genes was amplified from genomic DNA by a multiplex PCR assay. The Illumina HiSeq System was used to sequence the amplified TCR beta libraries as 87-base-pair reads. Regarding the original processing steps: In a later analysis, tens of millions of unique TCR beta chains were counted across the 500 to 850 repertoires, and roughly 10 million of these chains were shared by at least two donors. Raw reads were error-corrected and collapsed into unique sequences by a nearest-neighbor algorithm in which closely related sequences were merged to remove PCR and sequencing errors. Alignment of CDR3 sequences to IMGT reference sequences was used to assign V, D and J gene segments. Each retained sequence needed at least a six-nucleotide match to both a V gene segment and a J gene segment. A rearrangement was called productive if the CDR3 had no stop codons and remained in frame with V and J, and every other rearrangement was called non-productive. Following IMGT convention, CDR3 was defined as the stretch from the second conserved V-encoded cysteine to the conserved J-encoded phenylalanine. The earlier analysis of some 600 of the donors excluded sequences that lacked an unambiguous match to a single V gene segment. An earlier analysis of fewer than 750 of the donors classified V segments as functional when productive rearrangements were above 56.7% and as segregating when the standard deviation between donors was above 5%. To diagnose cytomegalovirus status from the catalog of TCR beta chain sequences, a statistical classification framework was built. A later analysis assigned V and J genes by comparing TCR nucleotide sequences with IMGT/GENE-DB human TR gene sequences. The TCRdist pipeline was used in a later analysis to assign CDR3 sequences and most-parsimonious VDJ recombination scenarios. A later analysis defined each TCR beta chain by its CDR3 amino acid sequence plus V-gene family, and excluded reads lacking a unique V-gene family. To address suspected cross-contamination and a sequencing artifact, a later analysis removed 592 highly shared, low-generation-probability nucleotide sequences. A later analysis calculated a clonal expansion index for each public chain from normalized within-repertoire ranks of inferred template counts. Generation probabilities in a later analysis came from a VDJ recombination model fitted to out-of-frame rearrangements, and those results were checked against IGoR. Hypergeometric tests were used in a later analysis to score TCR-TCR, TCR-HLA and TCR-CMV co-occurrence, with a repertoire-size bias correction applied to the TCR pairs. False discovery rates were estimated in a later analysis by permuting HLA or CMV assignments 20 times. In a later analysis, co-occurring TCRs were grouped with DBSCAN, and TCRdist sequence similarity was added when clustering was performed within HLA-allele-positive subsets. Repertoires with fewer than 30,000 or more than 120,000 public chains were left out of co-occurrence clustering, as were four to six repertoires with anomalous nucleotide sharing. The clones in this table, taken by TCRdb from immuneACCESS, are in-frame only. Not every clone is retained; where verified, under half of the shortfall comes from an unresolved V gene, and the cause of the rest is unknown. V and J calls and clone size are given by that table; D and trimming were obtained from the DNA. In this sample the table shows 150,000 to 200,000 clones, approximately 71% of which occur a single time. The top ten clonotypes cover 4% to 5.5% of the sample.

In the germline V gene (reference sequence), CDR1 corresponds to GTSNPN and CDR2 to SVGIG. The CDR3 goes from the cysteine to the phenylalanine over 14 residues. Kept here is only the CDR3 DNA, which spans 42 bases and is read in frame from base 1. From V the trimming removes 8 bases and from J it removes 7 bases, while the gene matches leave 10 bases of the junction unaccounted for. The full study reports these points: A total of fewer than 200 TCR beta chains were listed by the study as associated with cytomegalovirus. Because HLA typing was unavailable for some donors at each locus, only the typed subset was used in association tests. The presence/absence analyses assumed that sequencing depth was roughly uniform across donors, and that assumption may not be true. Because counts were too low, 15 to 20 rarely observed V segments, including chromosome 9 orphons, were excluded from the earlier analysis of around 590 of the donors. An earlier analysis of 450 to 750 of the donors showed that most TCR beta V segments appeared in productive rearrangements either about 87% or about 30% of the time, which broadly matched IMGT annotations. At a false discovery rate of 0.05, a later analysis linked roughly 17,000 TCR beta sequences to specific HLA alleles. Assigning TCR associations to individual alleles was difficult when HLA alleles, especially DR and DQ, strongly co-occurred. While some public TCRs were present in many individuals, most TCR sequences turned up only very rarely across donors. The sequencing pipeline was judged likely to have produced a cluster of highly shared sequence variants as a technical artifact. In a later analysis, HLA-associated TCR beta chains were found to be more clonally expanded and to have lower generation probabilities than equally common non-associated chains. A further reported finding was that TCR beta sequences accurately predicted the HLA-A and HLA-B alleles for most subjects in the first cohort. In a later genetic analysis, a missense DCLRE1C variant was associated with V-gene and J-gene trimming of TCR beta chains, and the association was replicated in an independent cohort. In vitro tests confirmed that a few of the cytomegalovirus-associated TCR beta chains recognize cytomegalovirus antigens. Only TCR beta chains were sequenced in this cohort, and the absence of alpha or paired-chain data limited detectable features. The 87-base-pair reads could not distinguish some IMGT-functional V segments, including TRBV6-2 and TRBV6-3, so those segments were excluded. Linkage disequilibrium might explain the correlated functional status among segregating V segments, but an unknown experimental factor could not be ruled out. Several of the top co-occurrence clusters appeared to be linked to parvovirus B19, influenza, CMV and Epstein-Barr virus, according to a later analysis. In a later genetic analysis, fewer N-insertions in productive TCRs were reported among donors in an Asian-associated ancestry cluster than the roughly 640-donor mean. According to a later analysis, most CMV-associated TCR beta chains appeared to be HLA-restricted, and the HLA associations seemed to be driven largely by CMV exposure. Cytomegalovirus status was reported to be diagnosed by the classifier with high specificity and sensitivity in both the original and validation cohorts. It was suggested by the authors that the approach could potentially be generalized to other disease states and immunological phenotypes. A later analysis found that TCR association rates varied across HLA loci, with DRB1 alleles showing the most associated TCRs and HLA-C alleles the fewest. For the cohort, immune exposure information was limited to CMV serostatus.

The cohort comprised fewer than 700 healthy bone marrow donors. All cohort members were sampled while nominally healthy, although unrecorded immune exposures were likely present. The donor was CMV seropositive and belonged to the group of 270 or so seropositive cohort members. Every donor gave a peripheral blood sample, and the peripheral blood mononuclear cells from that sample were used for TCR beta sequencing. The Qiagen DNeasy Blood Extraction Kit was used to extract genomic DNA from the blood cell samples. Recombination linked TRBV30 to TRBJ2-1, and 11 junction bases match TRBD2. Specimen: PBMCs. The origin of this receptor is a woman aged 18 to 35 in good health and CMV-seropositive. The nucleotide sequence reads TGTGCCCGAGAGTCACTAGCGGGAGTGAATGAGCAGTTCTTC. This yields the protein CARESLAGVNEQFF.